A single sample gave rise to the 16 T cell receptor beta chains below, sequenced in a study of blood T cell repertoires in COVID-19. Profiled with immunoSEQ multiplex PCR; TCRdb holds only in-frame clones, not every one. The sample lists about 180,000 clones, about 84% seen once, with roughly 20% in the top ten. The specimen was peripheral blood. These receptors originate from a person aged 65-85 years with COVID-19, enrolled during active disease.

V and J are TRBV19 and TRBJ1-5; TRBD1 might be the D (5 bases). Germline CDR1 LNHDA, CDR2 SQIVND (reference sequence). With 3 bases removed from V and 7 bases from J, the gap between germline ends came to 19 bases. The CDR3 loop spans 16 amino acids. Here the CDR3 DNA reads TGTGCCAGTAGTATTGAAGGGGAGGGCCGTTGGCAGCCCCAGCATTTT. Encoded protein: CASSIEGEGRWQPQHF.

V and J are TRBV30 and TRBJ1-1; the D is unclear. The CDR3 is 11 residues long. The V and J ends lost 8 bases and 0 bases respectively, with 7 bases between them. Per germline, CDR1 GTSNPN and CDR2 SVGIG (reference sequence). Written as DNA, the CDR3 is TGTGCCCGAGTATTGAACACTGAAGCTTTCTTT. Its translation is CARVLNTEAFF.

The V and J genes are TRBV19 and TRBJ2-4; 10 bases line up with TRBD2. J lost 2 bases, V lost 3 bases, and 13 bases had no gene match. This CDR3 comprises 19 residues. Germline assignment: CDR1 LNHDA and CDR2 SQIVND (reference sequence). The CDR3: CASSISGPSGSITKNIQYF. DNA of the CDR3: TGTGCCAGTAGTATTTCGGGGCCTAGCGGGAGTATAACCAAAAACATTCAGTACTTC.

The chain carries TRBV5-4 and TRBJ2-2, with a possible D match to TRBD2 (5 bases). V was clipped by 7 bases and J by 5 bases, with 12 bases between them. Germline assignment: CDR1 SGHNT and CDR2 YYREEE (reference sequence). This CDR3 has 13 residues. The DNA for the CDR3 is TGTGCCAGCGGGAAGGGAGAGACCGGGGAGCTGTTTTTT. Translation gives CASGKGETGELFF.

The chain couples TRBV28 to TRBJ1-5; tentative D call: TRBD1 (5 bases). Germline V gene sequence: CDR1 MDHEN, CDR2 SYDVKM. V dropped 7 bases and J dropped 1 base, with 17 bases sitting between them. The CDR3 has 16 amino acids. The DNA of the CDR3 is TGTGCCAGCACCCAATGGAGGGGCATCAGCAATCAGCCCCAGCATTTT. Translated, it gives CASTQWRGISNQPQHF.

The chain couples TRBV7-2 to TRBJ1-3; D might be TRBD1 (5 bases). Germline-derived CDR1 and CDR2 are SGHTA and FQGNSA. This CDR3 is 16 amino acids long. Trimming left V 1 base short and J 0 bases short, with 10 bases between. CDR3 protein: CASSLEPGRSGNTIYF. The CDR3 DNA reads TGTGCCAGCAGCTTAGAGCCAGGGCGCTCTGGAAACACCATATATTTT.

The rearrangement joins TRBV28 to TRBJ2-7; TRBD1 matches 8 bases. V shed 3 bases, J shed 0 bases, and the junction held 7 bases outside the gene matches. Germline V gene lookup returns CDR1 MDHEN and CDR2 SYDVKM. The CDR3 spans 16 residues. The CDR3 bases are TGTGCCAGCAGTTTCACACAGGGGGGACACTCCTACGAGCAGTACTTC. This gives the protein CASSFTQGGHSYEQYF. The whole variable domain, remainder taken from reference TRBV28 and TRBJ2-7, is DVKVTQSSRYLVKRTGEKVFLECVQDMDHENMFWYRQDPGLGLRLIYFSYDVKMKEKGDIPEGYSVSREKKERFSLILESASTNQTSMYLCASSFTQGGHSYEQYFGPGTRLTVT.

The chain employs TRBV5-6 and TRBJ1-1; maybe TRBD1 (6 bases). CDR1 SGHDT and CDR2 YYEEEE come from the germline V gene. Deletions cut 5 bases from V and 1 base from J, with 12 bases between. The CDR3 consists of 14 residues. CDR3 sequence: CASRPRGGNTEAFF. In DNA form, the CDR3 reads TGTGCCAGCAGACCCAGGGGTGGGAACACTGAAGCTTTCTTT.

This sequence joins TRBV7-9 and TRBJ2-5, with 7 bases lining up with TRBD1. J was trimmed by 1 base and V by 1 base; bases with no gene match: 3. Germline V CDR1 and CDR2: SEHNR, FQNEAQ (reference sequence). The CDR3 totals 15 residues. The CDR3: CASSLGSGGQETQYF. In DNA, the CDR3 is TGTGCCAGCAGCTTAGGGTCAGGGGGCCAAGAGACCCAGTACTTC.

The chain couples TRBV7-3 to TRBJ1-6; D ambiguous. V was trimmed by 5 bases and J by 7 bases, leaving 9 bases between them. Germline V gives CDR1 SGHTA, CDR2 FQGTGA. The length of the CDR3 is 13 residues. The CDR3 loop is CASSVRSNSPLHF. The CDR3 DNA follows: TGTGCCAGCAGCGTCCGGTCCAATTCACCCCTCCACTTT.

This rearrangement joins TRBV7-2 to TRBJ2-5; D is possibly TRBD2 (6 bases). The CDR3 totals 16 residues. Germline CDR1 is SGHTA and CDR2 is FQGNSA. The ends were cut back, 1 base at V and 2 bases at J, with 14 bases in the middle. Here the CDR3 DNA reads TGTGCCAGCAGCTTAGATCCGGGAGTTGGTCAAGAGACCCAGTACTTC. This encodes CASSLDPGVGQETQYF.

This clone showed up just a few times. V and J are TRBV3-1 (or the pseudogene TRBV3-2) and TRBJ1-6, with D possibly TRBD1 on 5 matching bases. This CDR3 is 19 amino acids long. Germline V lookup: CDR1 LGHDT, CDR2 YNNKEL (reference sequence). The V and J ends lost 0 bases and 4 bases respectively, with 19 bases between them. CDR3 residues: CASSQDLGKGPRYNSPLHF. As DNA, the CDR3 is TGTGCCAGCAGCCAAGATTTAGGTAAGGGGCCCAGGTATAATTCACCCCTCCACTTT.

This clone was picked up a small number of times. The chain uses TRBV7-8 and TRBJ1-2; D unclear. Trimming left V 1 base short and J 0 bases short, with 15 bases between. Looked up from germline, CDR1 is SGHVS and CDR2 is FQNEAQ. CDR3 length: 17 residues. CDR3: CASSLVVRPTSNYGYTF. The CDR3 bases are TGTGCCAGCAGCTTAGTGGTCAGGCCTACATCTAACTATGGCTACACCTTC.

In this sample, this clone turned up once. The V call is TRBV7-7, the J call TRBJ2-7, with a weak D call TRBD2 (7 bases). Deletions cut 4 bases from V and 2 bases from J, with 24 bases between. The CDR3 runs to 18 residues. The V gene's germline CDR1 is SSHAT and CDR2 FNYEAQ (reference sequence). The chain's CDR3 is CASSSAGAGKPGTYEQYF. In nucleotides, the CDR3 is TGTGCCAGCAGCTCCGCGGGGGCCGGGAAGCCGGGGACCTACGAGCAGTACTTC.

The V gene is TRBV7-9, the J gene TRBJ2-1; 10 positions agree with TRBD2. V lost 11 bases to trimming and J lost 9 bases; unmatched junction nucleotides: 16. Per germline, CDR1 SEHNR and CDR2 FQNEAQ (reference sequence). CDR3 length: 15 amino acids. DNA for the CDR3: TGTGCCGGCAATAGCGGGGGGCCCTCCCAGGGTGAGCAGTTCTTC. Protein product: CAGNSGGPSQGEQFF.

The gene calls are TRBV13 and TRBJ2-2; no firm D call. V lost 5 bases and J 8 bases, leaving 9 bases between the germline ends. The germline gives CDR1 PRHDT, CDR2 FYEKMQ (reference sequence). This CDR3 has 12 amino acids. CDR3 DNA sequence: TGTGCCAGCAGCCCAAGCCGGGGGGAGCTGTTTTTT. Residues: CASSPSRGELFF.